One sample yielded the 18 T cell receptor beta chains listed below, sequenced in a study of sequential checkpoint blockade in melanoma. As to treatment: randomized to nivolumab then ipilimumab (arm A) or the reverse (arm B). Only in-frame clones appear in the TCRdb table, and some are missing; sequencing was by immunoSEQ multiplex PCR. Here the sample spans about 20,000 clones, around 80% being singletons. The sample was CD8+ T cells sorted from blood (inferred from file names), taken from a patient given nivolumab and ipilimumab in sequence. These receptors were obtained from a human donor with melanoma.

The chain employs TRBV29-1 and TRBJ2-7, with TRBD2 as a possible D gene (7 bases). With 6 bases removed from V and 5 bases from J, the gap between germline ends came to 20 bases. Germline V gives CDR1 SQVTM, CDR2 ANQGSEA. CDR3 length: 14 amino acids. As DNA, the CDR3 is TGCAGCGTGATTGGTAGGGGGGGGGCAGACGAGCAGTACTTC. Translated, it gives CSVIGRGGADEQYF.

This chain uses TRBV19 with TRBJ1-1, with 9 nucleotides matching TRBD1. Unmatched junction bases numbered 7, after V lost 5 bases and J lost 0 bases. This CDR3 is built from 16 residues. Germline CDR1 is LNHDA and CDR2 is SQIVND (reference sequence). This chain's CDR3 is CASSLGQGALNTEAFF. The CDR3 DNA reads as TGTGCCAGTAGTTTGGGACAGGGAGCTCTGAACACTGAAGCTTTCTTT.

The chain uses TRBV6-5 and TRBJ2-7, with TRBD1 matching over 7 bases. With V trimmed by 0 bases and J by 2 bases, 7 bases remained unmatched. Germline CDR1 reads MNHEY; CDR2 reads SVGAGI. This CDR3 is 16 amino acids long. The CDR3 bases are TGTGCCAGCAGTTACTCCCCCCCGGGACAGACCTACGAGCAGTACTTC. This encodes CASSYSPPGQTYEQYF.

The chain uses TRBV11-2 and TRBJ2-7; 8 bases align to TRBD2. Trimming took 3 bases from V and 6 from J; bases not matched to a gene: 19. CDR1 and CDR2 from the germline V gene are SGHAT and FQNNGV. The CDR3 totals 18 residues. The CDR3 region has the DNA TGTGCCAGCAGCTTCGGTGGGAGGGGAGCGGGAGATATTCCCGAGCAGTACTTC. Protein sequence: CASSFGGRGAGDIPEQYF.

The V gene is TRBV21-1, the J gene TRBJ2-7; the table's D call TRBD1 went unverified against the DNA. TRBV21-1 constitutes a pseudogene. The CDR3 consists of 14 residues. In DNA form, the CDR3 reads TGTGCCAGCAGCACCCGACAGGGTTCCCACGAGCAGTACTTC. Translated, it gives CASSTRQGSHEQYF.

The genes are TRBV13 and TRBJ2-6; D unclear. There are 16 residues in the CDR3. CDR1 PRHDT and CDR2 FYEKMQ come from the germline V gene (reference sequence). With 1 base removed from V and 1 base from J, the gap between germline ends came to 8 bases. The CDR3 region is CASSLVVDSGANVLTF. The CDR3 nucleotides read TGTGCCAGCAGCTTAGTGGTAGATTCTGGGGCCAACGTCCTGACTTTC.

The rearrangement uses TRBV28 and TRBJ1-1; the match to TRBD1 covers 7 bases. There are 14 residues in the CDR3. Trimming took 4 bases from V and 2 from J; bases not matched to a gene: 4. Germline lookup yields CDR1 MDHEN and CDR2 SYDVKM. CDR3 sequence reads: CASSSGQKNTEAFF. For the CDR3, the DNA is TGTGCCAGCAGTTCGGGACAGAAAAACACTGAAGCTTTCTTT.

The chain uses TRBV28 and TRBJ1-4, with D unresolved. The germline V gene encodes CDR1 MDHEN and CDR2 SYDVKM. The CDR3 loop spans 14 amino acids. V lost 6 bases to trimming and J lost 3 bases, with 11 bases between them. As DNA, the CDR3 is TGTGCCAGCAGGTCGGTCGGGGCTAATGAAAAACTGTTTTTT. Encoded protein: CASRSVGANEKLFF. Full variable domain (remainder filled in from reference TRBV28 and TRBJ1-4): DVKVTQSSRYLVKRTGEKVFLECVQDMDHENMFWYRQDPGLGLRLIYFSYDVKMKEKGDIPEGYSVSREKKERFSLILESASTNQTSMYLCASRSVGANEKLFFGSGTQLSVL.

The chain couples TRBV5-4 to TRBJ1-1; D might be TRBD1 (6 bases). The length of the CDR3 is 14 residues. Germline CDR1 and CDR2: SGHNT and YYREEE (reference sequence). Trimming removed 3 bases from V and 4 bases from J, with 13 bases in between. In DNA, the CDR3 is TGTGCCAGCAGCTGGGGGGGGGCCGTCACTGAAGCTTTCTTT. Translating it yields CASSWGGAVTEAFF.

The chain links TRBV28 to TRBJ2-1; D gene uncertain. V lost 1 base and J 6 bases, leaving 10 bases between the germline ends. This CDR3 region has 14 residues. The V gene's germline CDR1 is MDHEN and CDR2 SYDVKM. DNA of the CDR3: TGTGCCAGCAGTTTATACACCTCGCTCAATGAGCAGTTCTTC. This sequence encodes CASSLYTSLNEQFF.

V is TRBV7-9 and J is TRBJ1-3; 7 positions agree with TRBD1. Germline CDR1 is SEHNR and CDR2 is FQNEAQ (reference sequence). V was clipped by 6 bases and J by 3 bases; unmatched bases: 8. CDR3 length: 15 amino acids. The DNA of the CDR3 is TGTGCCAGCAGTTCCGACAGGGCGGTTGGAAACACCATATATTTT. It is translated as CASSSDRAVGNTIYF.

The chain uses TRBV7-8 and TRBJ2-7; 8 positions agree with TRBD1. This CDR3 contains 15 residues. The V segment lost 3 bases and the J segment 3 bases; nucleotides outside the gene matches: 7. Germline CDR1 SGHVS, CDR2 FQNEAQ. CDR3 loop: CASSLRRTGSYEQYF. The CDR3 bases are TGTGCCAGCAGCTTGAGGAGGACAGGGAGCTACGAGCAGTACTTC.

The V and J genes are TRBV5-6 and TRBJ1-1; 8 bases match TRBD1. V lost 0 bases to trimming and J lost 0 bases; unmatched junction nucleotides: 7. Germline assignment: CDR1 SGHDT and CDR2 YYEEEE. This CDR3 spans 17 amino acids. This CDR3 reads CASSLVGQGILNTEAFF. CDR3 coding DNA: TGTGCCAGCAGCTTGGTTGGACAGGGAATTTTGAACACTGAAGCTTTCTTT.

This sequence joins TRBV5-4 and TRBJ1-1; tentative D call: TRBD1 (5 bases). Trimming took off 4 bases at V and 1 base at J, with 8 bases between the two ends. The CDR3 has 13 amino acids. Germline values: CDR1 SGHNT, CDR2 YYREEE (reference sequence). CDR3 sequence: CASSGGGNTEAFF. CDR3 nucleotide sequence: TGTGCCAGCAGCGGGGGGGGGAACACTGAAGCTTTCTTT.

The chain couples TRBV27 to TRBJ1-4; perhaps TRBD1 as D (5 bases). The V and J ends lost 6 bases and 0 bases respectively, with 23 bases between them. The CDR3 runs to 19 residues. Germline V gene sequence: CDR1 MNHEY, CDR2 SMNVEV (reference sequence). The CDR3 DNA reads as TGTGCCAGCAGACTGGGGGGGTCCAGGGACCTTGCAACTAATGAAAAACTGTTTTTT. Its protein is CASRLGGSRDLATNEKLFF.

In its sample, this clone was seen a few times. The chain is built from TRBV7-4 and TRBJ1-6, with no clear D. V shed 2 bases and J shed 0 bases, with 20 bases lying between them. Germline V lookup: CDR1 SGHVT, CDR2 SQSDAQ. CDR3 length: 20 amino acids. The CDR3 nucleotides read TGTGCCAGCAGCTTAAGGCCGATTTACCAGGAAAGCTCCTATAATTCACCCCTCCACTTT. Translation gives CASSLRPIYQESSYNSPLHF.

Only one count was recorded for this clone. The DNA for the CDR3 is TGCACCAGCAGACAAGGCCTAATAGACAGGGGAAAATTCTACGAGCAGTACTTC. Its protein product is CTSRQGLIDRGKFYEQYF. This chain connects TRBV1 to TRBJ2-7; TRBD1 reflects the table's D call only, with no check against the DNA. TRBV1 corresponds to a pseudogene. CDR3 length: 18 amino acids.

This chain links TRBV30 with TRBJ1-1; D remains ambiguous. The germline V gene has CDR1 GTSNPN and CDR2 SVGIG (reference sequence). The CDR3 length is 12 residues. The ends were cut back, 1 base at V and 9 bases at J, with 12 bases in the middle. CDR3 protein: CAWSERGFKAFF. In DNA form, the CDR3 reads TGTGCCTGGAGTGAGCGGGGATTCAAAGCTTTCTTT.